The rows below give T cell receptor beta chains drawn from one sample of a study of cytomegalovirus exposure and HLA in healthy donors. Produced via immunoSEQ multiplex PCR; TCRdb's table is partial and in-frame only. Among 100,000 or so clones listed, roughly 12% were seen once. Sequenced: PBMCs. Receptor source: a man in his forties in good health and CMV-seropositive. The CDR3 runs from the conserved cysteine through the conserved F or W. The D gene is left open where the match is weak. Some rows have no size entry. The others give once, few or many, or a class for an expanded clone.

cdr3_nt: TGCGCCAGCAGCCAAGTCAGGGGCCTGGGGAACATTCAGTACTTC
cdr3_aa: CASSQVRGLGNIQYF
clone_size: few
j_call: TRBJ2-4
d_call: -
v_call: TRBV4-3

cdr3_nt: TGTGCCAGCAGCGTAGGAAGGGGCGGCGGGGAGCTGTTTTTT
cdr3_aa: CASSVGRGGGELFF
clone_size: few
j_call: TRBJ2-2
d_call: -
v_call: TRBV9

cdr3_nt: TGTGCCAGCAGCGTACAGGGGGCAGAAAACATTCAGTACTTC
cdr3_aa: CASSVQGAENIQYF
clone_size: -
j_call: TRBJ2-4
d_call: TRBD1
v_call: TRBV9

cdr3_nt: TGTGCCAGTAGTATCGAGAGAGTTAACTATGGCTACACCTTC
cdr3_aa: CASSIERVNYGYTF
clone_size: -
j_call: TRBJ1-2
d_call: -
v_call: TRBV19

cdr3_nt: TGTGCCAGTAGGGACAGGGGTGAAAAACTGTTTTTT
cdr3_aa: CASRDRGEKLFF
clone_size: many
j_call: TRBJ1-4
d_call: TRBD1
v_call: TRBV19

cdr3_nt: TGTGCCAGCAGTTTAGCGGCAATCCAAGAGACCCAGTACTTC
cdr3_aa: CASSLAAIQETQYF
clone_size: few
j_call: TRBJ2-5
d_call: -
v_call: TRBV28

cdr3_nt: TGTGCCAGCAGTTTAACGGGCAGGGGGCACACCGGGGAGCTGTTTTTT
cdr3_aa: CASSLTGRGHTGELFF
clone_size: few
j_call: TRBJ2-2
d_call: TRBD1
v_call: TRBV28

cdr3_nt: TGTGCCAGCAGTTACAGGGGGCGCACAGAGACCCAGTACTTC
cdr3_aa: CASSYRGRTETQYF
clone_size: few
j_call: TRBJ2-5
d_call: TRBD1
v_call: TRBV27

cdr3_nt: TGTGCCAGCAGCCTACAACAGGGGGCCGGGACGCAGTATTTT
cdr3_aa: CASSLQQGAGTQYF
clone_size: -
j_call: TRBJ2-3
d_call: TRBD1
v_call: TRBV2

cdr3_nt: TGCAGCGTTATCCGGGACAGCAACACTGAAGCTTTCTTT
cdr3_aa: CSVIRDSNTEAFF
clone_size: -
j_call: TRBJ1-1
d_call: TRBD1
v_call: TRBV29-1

cdr3_nt: TGTGCCAGCAGTCGAGCCGGGACTAGCGGCTACAATGAGCAGTTCTTC
cdr3_aa: CASSRAGTSGYNEQFF
clone_size: -
j_call: TRBJ2-1
d_call: TRBD2
v_call: TRBV27

cdr3_nt: TGTGCCAGCAGCTTAGCGCGGGACAGGGTCCACGAGCAGTACTTC
cdr3_aa: CASSLARDRVHEQYF
clone_size: -
j_call: TRBJ2-7
d_call: TRBD1
v_call: TRBV7-2

cdr3_nt: TGTGCCAGCCAGGACAGGGTCTCTGGAAACACCATATATTTT
cdr3_aa: CASQDRVSGNTIYF
clone_size: -
j_call: TRBJ1-3
d_call: TRBD1
v_call: TRBV18

cdr3_nt: TGTGCCAGCTCACCACCGCGGGGGGCCCTTAATGAAAAACTGTTTTTT
cdr3_aa: CASSPPRGALNEKLFF
clone_size: few
j_call: TRBJ1-4
d_call: -
v_call: TRBV18

cdr3_nt: TGTGCCAGCAGTTTATTGGGGGGGCTCAACGAGCAGTACTTC
cdr3_aa: CASSLLGGLNEQYF
clone_size: -
j_call: TRBJ2-7
d_call: -
v_call: TRBV27

cdr3_nt: TGTGCCAGCAGTCTAGCGGGAGTAATCTACGAGCAGTACTTC
cdr3_aa: CASSLAGVIYEQYF
clone_size: -
j_call: TRBJ2-7
d_call: TRBD2
v_call: TRBV27

cdr3_nt: TGTGCCAGCTCCCTGAGCTCCTACAATGAGCAGTTCTTC
cdr3_aa: CASSLSSYNEQFF
clone_size: -
j_call: TRBJ2-1
d_call: -
v_call: TRBV27

cdr3_nt: TGTGCCAGCAGTCCGCCCCGGGGTCGCGGCAATGAGCAGTTCTTC
cdr3_aa: CASSPPRGRGNEQFF
clone_size: few
j_call: TRBJ2-1
d_call: -
v_call: TRBV28

cdr3_nt: TGCGCCAGCAGCACCTCGCTAGCGGGAACGAACACCGGGGAGCTGTTTTTT
cdr3_aa: CASSTSLAGTNTGELFF
clone_size: -
j_call: TRBJ2-2
d_call: TRBD2
v_call: TRBV5-1

cdr3_nt: TGTGCCAGCAGCTTCGGGACAGATAATCAGCCCCAGCATTTT
cdr3_aa: CASSFGTDNQPQHF
clone_size: few
j_call: TRBJ1-5
d_call: TRBD1
v_call: TRBV7-9

cdr3_nt: TGCGCCAGCAGCGTCGATACAGGGGGACGTGGGCACACTGAAGCTTTCTTT
cdr3_aa: CASSVDTGGRGHTEAFF
clone_size: few
j_call: TRBJ1-1
d_call: TRBD1
v_call: TRBV4-1

cdr3_nt: TGCGCCAGCAGCGCAGACGGGACTAGTGTTGATACGCAGTATTTT
cdr3_aa: CASSADGTSVDTQYF
clone_size: -
j_call: TRBJ2-3
d_call: TRBD2
v_call: TRBV5-1

cdr3_nt: TGTGCCAGCAGCCAAGGACTGTTCACAGATACGCAGTATTTT
cdr3_aa: CASSQGLFTDTQYF
clone_size: -
j_call: TRBJ2-3
d_call: -
v_call: TRBV4-2

cdr3_nt: TGTGCCAGCAGTGAATCCGGGAGTTACCAAGAGACCCAGTACTTC
cdr3_aa: CASSESGSYQETQYF
clone_size: -
j_call: TRBJ2-5
d_call: -
v_call: TRBV6-1

cdr3_nt: TGTGCCAGCAGTCCGTCGGGACTAGCGGGGCGCGGCACAGATACGCAGTATTTT
cdr3_aa: CASSPSGLAGRGTDTQYF
clone_size: few
j_call: TRBJ2-3
d_call: TRBD2
v_call: TRBV28

cdr3_nt: TGTGCCAGCAGCTCCGGGACAGTAGAGACCCAGTACTTC
cdr3_aa: CASSSGTVETQYF
clone_size: few
j_call: TRBJ2-5
d_call: TRBD1
v_call: TRBV7-9

cdr3_nt: TGTGCCAGCAGCCAAGATGTCAGGGCGTCTAATGAAAAACTGTTTTTT
cdr3_aa: CASSQDVRASNEKLFF
clone_size: -
j_call: TRBJ1-4
d_call: -
v_call: TRBV14

cdr3_nt: TGTGCCAGCAGCTCCGGGACTAGCGGGAGGGAACGCTACGAGCAGTACTTC
cdr3_aa: CASSSGTSGRERYEQYF
clone_size: few
j_call: TRBJ2-7
d_call: TRBD2
v_call: TRBV7-2

cdr3_nt: TGTGCCAGCAGTTTACTTAAGTGGGACAGGGGTGGGGAAAAACTGTTTTTT
cdr3_aa: CASSLLKWDRGGEKLFF
clone_size: few
j_call: TRBJ1-4
d_call: TRBD1
v_call: TRBV28

cdr3_nt: TGTGCCAGCAGCTCCCCCCGAGGGGGACAGGGCACGGGGACTGAAGCTTTCTTT
cdr3_aa: CASSSPRGGQGTGTEAFF
clone_size: -
j_call: TRBJ1-1
d_call: TRBD1
v_call: TRBV7-2

cdr3_nt: TGTGCCAGCAGCGGACAGTACACCGGGGAGCTGTTTTTT
cdr3_aa: CASSGQYTGELFF
clone_size: -
j_call: TRBJ2-2
d_call: -
v_call: TRBV27

cdr3_nt: TGTGCCAGCAGCCGGACTAGCGGGAGGGCCCTACCGGTCACAGATACGCAGTATTTT
cdr3_aa: CASSRTSGRALPVTDTQYF
clone_size: few
j_call: TRBJ2-3
d_call: TRBD2
v_call: TRBV7-9

cdr3_nt: TGTGCCAGCAGCCCGACTAGCGGGACCTACAATGAGCAGTTCTTC
cdr3_aa: CASSPTSGTYNEQFF
clone_size: few
j_call: TRBJ2-1
d_call: TRBD2
v_call: TRBV9

cdr3_nt: TGTGCCATCGGAGGGGTGAACACTGAAGCTTTCTTT
cdr3_aa: CAIGGVNTEAFF
clone_size: few
j_call: TRBJ1-1
d_call: -
v_call: TRBV10-3

cdr3_nt: TGCGCCAGCAGTGGGGGACTAGCGGCCCTCTACGAGCAGTACTTC
cdr3_aa: CASSGGLAALYEQYF
clone_size: few
j_call: TRBJ2-7
d_call: TRBD2
v_call: TRBV10-2

cdr3_nt: TGTGCCAGCAGTGAACCATCAGACAGGGAAGGACTGCACGAGCAGTACTTC
cdr3_aa: CASSEPSDREGLHEQYF
clone_size: -
j_call: TRBJ2-7
d_call: TRBD1
v_call: TRBV25-1

cdr3_nt: TGTGCCAGCAGTTTACTGACAGGATTCACCGGGGAGCTGTTTTTT
cdr3_aa: CASSLLTGFTGELFF
clone_size: few
j_call: TRBJ2-2
d_call: -
v_call: TRBV27

cdr3_nt: TGTGCCAGCAGCCCGACTAGCGGAGCCTACGAGCAGTACTTC
cdr3_aa: CASSPTSGAYEQYF
clone_size: -
j_call: TRBJ2-7
d_call: TRBD2
v_call: TRBV27

cdr3_nt: TGTGCCAGCAGGCCGCCGGGGGAAATAAATCAGCCCCAGCATTTT
cdr3_aa: CASRPPGEINQPQHF
clone_size: -
j_call: TRBJ1-5
d_call: -
v_call: TRBV6-6

cdr3_nt: TGTGCCAGCACCCAGGACAGACTCTATGGCTACACCTTC
cdr3_aa: CASTQDRLYGYTF
clone_size: few
j_call: TRBJ1-2
d_call: -
v_call: TRBV7-9

cdr3_nt: TGTGCCAGCAGCTCGACCTGGACAGGGGAAACCGAGCAGTACTTC
cdr3_aa: CASSSTWTGETEQYF
clone_size: -
j_call: TRBJ2-7
d_call: TRBD1
v_call: TRBV11-3

cdr3_nt: TGTGCCAGTAGTGCGACTAGCGGGACTCACAATGAGCAGTTCTTC
cdr3_aa: CASSATSGTHNEQFF
clone_size: few
j_call: TRBJ2-1
d_call: TRBD2
v_call: TRBV19